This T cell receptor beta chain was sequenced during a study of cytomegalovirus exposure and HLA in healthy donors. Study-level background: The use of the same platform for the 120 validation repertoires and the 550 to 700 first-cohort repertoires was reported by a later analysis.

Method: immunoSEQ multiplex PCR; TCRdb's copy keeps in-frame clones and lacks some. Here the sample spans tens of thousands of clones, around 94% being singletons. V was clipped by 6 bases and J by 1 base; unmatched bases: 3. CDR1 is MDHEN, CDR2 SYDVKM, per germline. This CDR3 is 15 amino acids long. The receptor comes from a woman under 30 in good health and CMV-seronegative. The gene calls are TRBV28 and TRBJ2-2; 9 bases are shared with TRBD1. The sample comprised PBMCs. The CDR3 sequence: CASSRQGVNTGELFF. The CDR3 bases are TGTGCCAGCAGCCGACAGGGGGTGAACACCGGGGAGCTGTTTTTT.